The rows below give T cell receptor beta chains drawn from one sample of a study of CD8 T cells in ankylosing spondylitis. One entry per CDR3 protein results from TCRdb running MiXCR on the 5' RACE reads. This table holds under 250,000 distinct CDR3 sequences, about a quarter found once. Sequenced input: blood, either unsorted or a sorted T cell fraction (not recorded which). The receptors originated from a male donor with ankylosing spondylitis or in good health (not recorded which). Both conserved end residues are part of each CDR3. Each record gives: clone size, V gene, CDR3 length, J gene, D gene, CDR3 DNA, CDR3 protein. D genes are given only for firm matches. The size field is filled for only some rows; it gives once, few, many or a size class.

clone_size: many; v_call: TRBV5-4; cdr3_length: 13; j_call: TRBJ1-1; d_call: .; cdr3_nt: TGTGCCAGCAGCTCAGAGGGATACACTGAAGCTTTCTTT; cdr3_aa: CASSSEGYTEAFF
clone_size: once; v_call: TRBV9; cdr3_length: 15; j_call: TRBJ2-7; d_call: .; cdr3_nt: TGTGCCAGCAGCCGGATGGAATCAGCCTCCTACGAGCAGTACTTC; cdr3_aa: CASSRMESASYEQYF
clone_size: .; v_call: TRBV4-1; cdr3_length: 13; j_call: TRBJ2-7; d_call: TRBD2; cdr3_nt: TGCGCCAGCAGCGACGCGGGAGATAATGAGCAGTACTTC; cdr3_aa: CASSDAGDNEQYF
clone_size: .; v_call: TRBV7-2; cdr3_length: 15; j_call: TRBJ2-2; d_call: TRBD2; cdr3_nt: TGTGCCAGCAGCTTAAAGGGACTAGCGGCCGGGGAGCTGTTTTTT; cdr3_aa: CASSLKGLAAGELFF
clone_size: .; v_call: TRBV20-1; cdr3_length: 14; j_call: TRBJ2-1; d_call: .; cdr3_nt: TGCAGTGCTAGCTATGCGACAACCTACAATGAGCAGTTCTTC; cdr3_aa: CSASYATTYNEQFF
clone_size: many; v_call: TRBV7-2; cdr3_length: 13; j_call: TRBJ2-3; d_call: .; cdr3_nt: TGTGCCAGCAGTGTTGCGACCGGGGATACGCAGTATTTT; cdr3_aa: CASSVATGDTQYF
clone_size: many; v_call: TRBV7-2; cdr3_length: 15; j_call: TRBJ1-4; d_call: .; cdr3_nt: TGTGCCAGCAGTCTTAGGCCAGGGGCTAATGAAAAACTGTTTTTT; cdr3_aa: CASSLRPGANEKLFF
clone_size: few; v_call: TRBV20-1; cdr3_length: 17; j_call: TRBJ2-1; d_call: TRBD2; cdr3_nt: TGCAGTGCCATACTAGCGGGAGGTTACGGCTCCTACAATGAGCAGTTCTTC; cdr3_aa: CSAILAGGYGSYNEQFF
clone_size: few; v_call: TRBV10-3; cdr3_length: 15; j_call: TRBJ2-3; d_call: .; cdr3_nt: TGTGCCATCAGTGACGCGTCAGGACGTACAGATACGCAGTATTTT; cdr3_aa: CAISDASGRTDTQYF
clone_size: .; v_call: TRBV20-1; cdr3_length: 14; j_call: TRBJ2-5; d_call: .; cdr3_nt: TGCAGTGCTCGCCGGGGGACAGCACAAGAGACCCAGTACTTC; cdr3_aa: CSARRGTAQETQYF
clone_size: .; v_call: TRBV20-1; cdr3_length: 16; j_call: TRBJ2-7; d_call: TRBD2; cdr3_nt: TGCAGTGCTCCCAAATCGACTAGCGGGAGGACTAACGAGCAGTACTTC; cdr3_aa: CSAPKSTSGRTNEQYF
clone_size: .; v_call: TRBV7-8; cdr3_length: 15; j_call: TRBJ2-7; d_call: TRBD2; cdr3_nt: TGTGCCAGCAGCTTAGTGATAGCGGGAGACTACGAGCAGTACTTC; cdr3_aa: CASSLVIAGDYEQYF
clone_size: .; v_call: TRBV28; cdr3_length: 17; j_call: TRBJ1-5; d_call: .; cdr3_nt: TGTGCCAGCAGTTCAACAGGGACCATTCGTCGCAATCAGCCCCAGCATTTT; cdr3_aa: CASSSTGTIRRNQPQHF
clone_size: few; v_call: TRBV20-1; cdr3_length: 14; j_call: TRBJ2-1; d_call: TRBD2; cdr3_nt: TGCAGTGCTATAACTAGCGGGTCCTACAATGAGCAGTTCTTC; cdr3_aa: CSAITSGSYNEQFF
clone_size: .; v_call: TRBV6-1; cdr3_length: 14; j_call: TRBJ2-7; d_call: .; cdr3_nt: TGTGCCAGCAGGCGAACCCGGACTGCCTACGAGCAGTACTTC; cdr3_aa: CASRRTRTAYEQYF
clone_size: .; v_call: TRBV20-1; cdr3_length: 15; j_call: TRBJ2-5; d_call: TRBD2; cdr3_nt: TGCAGTGCCCCGGGACTAGCGGGGGTTCAAGAGACCCAGTACTTC; cdr3_aa: CSAPGLAGVQETQYF
clone_size: many; v_call: TRBV24-1; cdr3_length: 15; j_call: TRBJ2-2; d_call: TRBD1; cdr3_nt: TGTGCCACCAGTGATCCCAGGGGGAATGTCGGGGAGCTGTTTTTT; cdr3_aa: CATSDPRGNVGELFF
clone_size: many; v_call: TRBV27; cdr3_length: 14; j_call: TRBJ1-6; d_call: .; cdr3_nt: TGTGCCAGCAGTTTGTGGGGGGGAAATTCACCCCTCCACTTT; cdr3_aa: CASSLWGGNSPLHF
clone_size: few; v_call: TRBV20-1; cdr3_length: 12; j_call: TRBJ2-5; d_call: .; cdr3_nt: TGCAGTTCACCGGGAATTAAAGAGACCCAGTACTTC; cdr3_aa: CSSPGIKETQYF
clone_size: many; v_call: TRBV5-5; cdr3_length: 13; j_call: TRBJ1-1; d_call: .; cdr3_nt: TGTGCCAGCAGCTGGGGGACGAGGACTGAAGCTTTCTTT; cdr3_aa: CASSWGTRTEAFF
clone_size: many; v_call: TRBV7-8; cdr3_length: 15; j_call: TRBJ1-5; d_call: .; cdr3_nt: TGTGCCAGCAGCGTCGGGACTGGGGGCAATCAGCCCCAGCATTTT; cdr3_aa: CASSVGTGGNQPQHF
clone_size: many; v_call: TRBV6-2/TRBV6-3; cdr3_length: 15; j_call: TRBJ1-1; d_call: .; cdr3_nt: TGTGCCAGCAGCGACGGCCAATTGAGGAACACTGAAGCTTTCTTT; cdr3_aa: CASSDGQLRNTEAFF
clone_size: many; v_call: TRBV6-5; cdr3_length: 13; j_call: TRBJ1-2; d_call: .; cdr3_nt: TGTGCCAGCAGTTTGGGAAAGAACTATGGCTACACCTTC; cdr3_aa: CASSLGKNYGYTF
clone_size: many; v_call: TRBV9; cdr3_length: 16; j_call: TRBJ1-5; d_call: TRBD1; cdr3_nt: TGTGCCAGCAGCGACGGGACAGGGGGAAGCAATCAGCCCCAGCATTTT; cdr3_aa: CASSDGTGGSNQPQHF